This entry is about one T cell receptor (beta chain). The antigen is undetermined. The data belong to a study of T cell responses to AZD1222 COVID-19 vaccine. Clones were read by immunoSEQ multiplex PCR, and TCRdb kept only the in-frame ones, dropping some. The table includes under 200,000 clones, 85% to 90% detected once. Overall study findings and caveats: Clonal diversity may have been underestimated in mostly white British donors. In the spike-specific TCR repertoire, nearly half reportedly target unmutated variant regions. There were vaccine-associated CD4 TCRs across spike, dominant at 160-218 and 743-854.

Here the sequenced sample was peripheral blood, taken on day 0 of AZD1222 vaccination. The clonotype comes from an adult in good health.

The CDR3 loop reads CASSQGVGNNEQFF. The DNA for the CDR3 is TGTGCCAGCAGCCAAGGCGTTGGGAACAATGAGCAGTTCTTC. The chain recombines TRBV14 with TRBJ2-1; D is undetermined. The CDR3 sequence is 14 residues long. Germline V gene sequence: CDR1 SGHDN, CDR2 FVKESK. V was clipped by 1 base and J by 5 bases, with 9 bases between them.